This passage covers 25 T cell receptor beta chains from one sample sequenced in a study of CD8+ T cells in alopecia areata. The authors extracted RNA and reverse transcribed it into cDNA as the sequencing template. The repertoire was sequenced with immunoSEQ multiplex PCR; TCRdb's copy has only in-frame clones and lacks some. The table shows 120,000 to 150,000 clones, with 62% occurring only once. Material for sequencing was CD8+ T cells sorted from blood. The receptors were gathered from a human donor in good health.

The chain joins TRBV6-5 to TRBJ1-1, with TRBD1 matching over 8 bases. The CDR3 has 14 amino acids. V lost 6 bases to trimming and J lost 4 bases; unmatched junction nucleotides: 7. Germline assignment: CDR1 MNHEY and CDR2 SVGAGI. CDR3 protein: CASSFQGAGTEAFF. The CDR3 region has the DNA TGTGCCAGCAGCTTTCAGGGGGCTGGCACTGAAGCTTTCTTT.

The chain couples TRBV20-1 to TRBJ2-1; D is unclear. This CDR3 has 8 residues. Germline CDR1 DFQATT, CDR2 SNEGSKA (reference sequence). Trimming left V 6 bases short and J 12 bases short, with 6 bases between. The CDR3 loop is CSAPGQFF. Here the CDR3 DNA reads TGCAGTGCCCCCGGGCAGTTCTTC.

A note on this clone: Sequence at one end of the junction differs from germline and may be a read error. The J gene is TRBJ2-7, the V gene TRBV9; TRBD2 matches 9 bases. The germline V gene has CDR1 SGDLS and CDR2 YYNGEE. This CDR3 contains 14 residues. CDR3 protein: CASSPGLAIYEHYF. For the CDR3, the DNA is TGTGCCAGCAGCCCGGGACTAGCCATCTACGAGCACTACTTC.

There are a few counts of this clone. Additional DNA sequences in this sample encode the identical CDR3. The V and J genes are TRBV7-2 and TRBJ2-5, with a weak D call TRBD1 (5 bases). The V and J ends lost 6 bases and 5 bases respectively, with 10 bases between them. The germline V gene encodes CDR1 SGHTA and CDR2 FQGNSA. The CDR3 consists of 12 residues. CDR3 nucleotide sequence: TGTGCCAGCAGTTTGGGGCGGGAGACCCAGTACTTC. This gives the protein CASSLGRETQYF.

The V and J genes are TRBV7-3 and TRBJ1-1, with D unresolved. The CDR3 runs 13 residues. Germline V gene sequence: CDR1 SGHTA, CDR2 FQGTGA. V was trimmed by 2 bases and J by 1 base, leaving 5 bases between them. The DNA for the CDR3 is TGTGCCAGCAGCTTATCAAGGAACACTGAAGCTTTCTTT. Its translation: CASSLSRNTEAFF.

In nucleotides, the CDR3 is TGTGCCAGCAGGTTACAGGGAAACGGAGATGGCTACACCTTC. It translates to CASRLQGNGDGYTF. The chain employs TRBV2 and TRBJ1-2, with a possible D match to TRBD1 (6 bases). The CDR3 sequence is 14 residues long. V lost 6 bases to trimming and J lost 6 bases, with 17 bases between them. CDR1 and CDR2 (germline): SNHLY, FYNNEI.

The sample holds a few counts of this clone. The chain joins TRBV29-1 to TRBJ2-7; 8 bases agree with TRBD1. Looked up from germline, CDR1 is SQVTM and CDR2 is ANQGSEA. V was pared by 1 base and J by 2 bases, with 7 bases of the junction left unmatched. The CDR3 has 15 residues. This CDR3 reads CSVEGETGEAYEQYF. DNA for the CDR3: TGCAGCGTTGAAGGGGAGACAGGGGAAGCCTACGAGCAGTACTTC.

This chain connects TRBV4-1 to TRBJ2-1; 9 bases agree with TRBD2. The germline V gene has CDR1 MGHRA and CDR2 YSYEKL. Germline trimming cut 3 bases from V and 6 bases from J; bases unmatched to any gene: 6. The length of the CDR3 is 15 residues. The CDR3 DNA is TGCGCCAGCAGCCAGCGAGCGGGAGGTGGCAATGAGCAGTTCTTC. It specifies CASSQRAGGGNEQFF.

There are a few counts of this clone. The rearrangement uses TRBV10-3 and TRBJ2-5; 9 nucleotides match TRBD1. CDR1 and CDR2 (germline): ENHRY, SYGVKD. There are 15 residues in the CDR3. With 3 bases clipped from V and 4 bases from J, the junction kept 6 bases outside the gene matches. Here the CDR3 DNA reads TGTGCCATCAGTGACTACGGGACAGGGTTAGAGACCCAGTACTTC. It encodes CAISDYGTGLETQYF.

The rearrangement links TRBV2 to TRBJ2-1, with 8 bases matching TRBD2. From germline, CDR1 is SNHLY and CDR2 FYNNEI. This CDR3 region has 15 residues. The CDR3 here is CATPPTGGRNNEQFF. Here the CDR3 DNA reads TGTGCAACACCCCCCACGGGAGGGCGAAACAATGAGCAGTTCTTC.

This clone was detected a few times. This rearrangement joins TRBV29-1 to TRBJ2-7; 7 bases align to TRBD2. J was trimmed by 3 bases and V by 0 bases; bases with no gene match: 8. The CDR3 runs to 15 residues. Germline CDR1 SQVTM, CDR2 ANQGSEA. For the CDR3, the DNA is TGCAGCGTTGAAGATGGAAGGAGCGGGATCTACGAGCAGTACTTC. Translating gives CSVEDGRSGIYEQYF.

The V gene is TRBV25-1, the J gene TRBJ1-2; 7 bases align to TRBD1. From germline, CDR1 is MGHDK and CDR2 SYGVNS. V was clipped by 3 bases and J by 2 bases; unmatched bases: 6. The CDR3 runs to 15 residues. The CDR3 sequence: CASSDQQGRNYGYTF. The CDR3 DNA is TGTGCCAGCAGTGACCAACAGGGGAGAAACTATGGCTACACCTTC.

V usage is TRBV27 and J usage is TRBJ2-7; 8 nucleotides match TRBD2. CDR3 length: 13 amino acids. The junction had 2 bases not matched to a gene; V was cut back by 0 bases and J by 7 bases. Germline V lookup: CDR1 MNHEY, CDR2 SMNVEV (reference sequence). In DNA form, the CDR3 reads TGTGCCAGCAGTTTATCTGTAGCGGGAGAGCAGTACTTC. It translates to CASSLSVAGEQYF.

The J gene is TRBJ1-2, the V gene TRBV27; D is unclear. V dropped 2 bases and J dropped 8 bases, with 24 bases sitting between them. The CDR3 runs 17 residues. Germline CDR1 and CDR2: MNHEY and SMNVEV (reference sequence). In DNA, the CDR3 is TGTGCCAGCAGTTTAAATACAATTTGGGGAAACTATCGAGGCTACACCTTC. It translates to CASSLNTIWGNYRGYTF.

CDR3 nucleotides: TGTGCCAGCAGTCTAGCGGGTGGAACGAACACCGGGGAGCTGTTTTTT. It translates to CASSLAGGTNTGELFF. The chain is built from TRBV25-1 and TRBJ2-2, with 8 bases fitting TRBD2. Germline V CDR1 and CDR2: MGHDK, SYGVNS. The V gene end was trimmed by 5 bases and the J gene end by 0 bases; junction bases not matched to a gene: 5. There are 16 residues in the CDR3.

This clone was detected only a few times. The junction shows a germline mismatch at one end, possibly a read error. In the same sample, other DNA sequences code for this CDR3. This chain connects TRBV5-4 to TRBJ2-7; tentatively, D is TRBD2 (5 bases). The CDR3 has 11 residues. CDR1 and CDR2 (germline): SGHNT, YYREEE (reference sequence). The CDR3 loop is CASSGENEQYF. The CDR3 nucleotides read TGCGCCAGCAGCGGAGAGAACGAGCAGTACTTC.

The chain recombines TRBV5-6 with TRBJ1-2; the match to TRBD1 covers 8 bases. In germline, CDR1 is SGHDT, CDR2 YYEEEE. This CDR3 is 15 amino acids long. Unmatched junction bases numbered 7, after V lost 4 bases and J lost 2 bases. CDR3 nucleotides: TGTGCCAGCAGCCCAGACAGGGGTGGAAACTATGGCTACACCTTC. This translates into CASSPDRGGNYGYTF.

This clone was detected only a few times. This sequence joins TRBV29-1 and TRBJ2-1; TRBD2 agrees at 14 bases. The length of the CDR3 is 16 residues. The V gene's germline CDR1 is SQVTM and CDR2 ANQGSEA. The J segment lost 2 bases and the V segment lost 5 bases, leaving 5 bases of the junction unmatched. The CDR3 DNA reads as TGCAGCGTTATGGGACTAGCGGGAGATACCTACAATGAGCAGTTCTTC. This gives the protein CSVMGLAGDTYNEQFF.

V gene TRBV5-1 combines with J gene TRBJ2-7, with D unclear. CDR3 size: 16 residues. V lost 4 bases and J lost 2, with 19 bases in between. Germline V gene data show CDR1 as SGHRS and CDR2 as YFSETQ. This CDR3 is CASSREDATATYEQYF. The CDR3 nucleotides are TGCGCCAGCAGCCGCGAGGACGCAACAGCAACCTACGAGCAGTACTTC.

In this sample, this clone turned up a few times. The chain is built from TRBV7-2 and TRBJ2-1, with a tentative D call TRBD1 (5 bases). The CDR3 is made up of 13 amino acids. The germline V and J ends were trimmed by 3 bases and 6 bases, with 9 bases remaining between them. Germline lookup yields CDR1 SGHTA and CDR2 FQGNSA. CDR3 amino acids: CASSLGLSNEQFF. CDR3 nucleotides: TGTGCCAGCAGCTTGGGGCTGTCCAATGAGCAGTTCTTC.

The table lists this clone with a few counts. The chain links TRBV23-1 to TRBJ2-7; D not certain. TRBV23-1 is annotated as an ORF whose role is uncertain. V was trimmed by 1 base and J by 5 bases, leaving 12 bases between them. There are 14 residues in the CDR3. This chain's CDR3 is CASSQYPDSDEQYF. CDR3 DNA: TGCGCCAGCAGTCAATATCCAGACTCGGACGAGCAGTACTTC.

Turning to this clone: This sample includes further DNA sequences coding for the same CDR3. The rearrangement joins TRBV27 to TRBJ1-1; D gene ambiguous. Germline V gene data show CDR1 as MNHEY and CDR2 as SMNVEV (reference sequence). CDR3 length: 13 residues. V shed 5 bases and J shed 3 bases, with 10 bases lying between them. This CDR3 reads CASSLGRYTEAFF. The CDR3 bases are TGTGCCAGCAGTCTAGGACGGTACACTGAAGCTTTCTTT.

Only a few counts were recorded for this clone. The chain links TRBV28 to TRBJ2-2; unclear D gene. V lost 4 bases and J lost 3, with 6 bases in between. Germline V gives CDR1 MDHEN, CDR2 SYDVKM. CDR3 length: 13 amino acids. The CDR3 is CASSSRYTGELFF. CDR3 nucleotides: TGTGCCAGCAGTTCCCGTTACACCGGGGAGCTGTTTTTT. Together with reference TRBV28 and TRBJ2-2, the CDR3 gives the full variable domain: DVKVTQSSRYLVKRTGEKVFLECVQDMDHENMFWYRQDPGLGLRLIYFSYDVKMKEKGDIPEGYSVSREKKERFSLILESASTNQTSMYLCASSSRYTGELFFGEGSRLTVL.

This clone was recorded only once. The chain joins TRBV29-1 to TRBJ1-4; D might be TRBD1 (5 bases). Trimming took 1 base from V and 5 from J, leaving 17 bases between them. There are 16 residues in the CDR3. CDR1 is SQVTM, CDR2 ANQGSEA, per germline. The CDR3 DNA follows: TGCAGCGTTGAAGGCAGGGACGACCGTGGAAATGAAAAACTGTTTTTT. The encoded protein is CSVEGRDDRGNEKLFF.

The CDR3 DNA reads as TGCAGCGCCCGGGGACAGGAGAATGCTTACGAGCAGTACTTC. It encodes CSARGQENAYEQYF. The V call is TRBV29-1, the J call TRBJ2-7, with 8 positions matching TRBD1. The germline V gene has CDR1 SQVTM and CDR2 ANQGSEA. The CDR3 has 14 residues. The V segment lost 7 bases and the J segment 4 bases; nucleotides outside the gene matches: 12.